A single sample gave rise to the 30 T cell receptor beta chains below, sequenced in a study of cytomegalovirus exposure and HLA in healthy donors. Primers included in the PCR were 60 Vbeta and 13 Jbeta primers. Generated by immunoSEQ multiplex PCR, the TCRdb table keeps only in-frame clones and is missing some. Counted here are approximately 140,000 clones, 65% to 90% occurring once; the ten biggest clones make up around 1.2%. Sequencing was performed on PBMCs. All receptors derive from a girl aged 2-9 years in good health and CMV-seronegative.

This clone was recorded only once. The chain links TRBV13 to TRBJ2-3, with a possible D match to TRBD1 (5 bases). The germline CDR1 and CDR2 sequences are PRHDT and FYEKMQ (reference sequence). The length of the CDR3 is 13 residues. The germline V and J ends were trimmed by 0 bases and 5 bases, with 6 bases remaining between them. Here the CDR3 DNA reads TGTGCCAGCAGCTTAGGCCAGGGAGATACGCAGTATTTT. It codes for CASSLGQGDTQYF.

The chain links TRBV5-1 to TRBJ1-1, with a possible D match to TRBD1 (5 bases). CDR1 and CDR2 from the germline V gene are SGHRS and YFSETQ. V was clipped by 5 bases and J by 0 bases, with 11 bases between them. The CDR3 has 14 amino acids. CDR3 coding DNA: TGCGCCAGCAGGACAGATTCCATGAACACTGAAGCTTTCTTT. It encodes CASRTDSMNTEAFF.

The genes are TRBV29-1 and TRBJ2-1; the D gene is possibly TRBD1 (6 bases). Germline values: CDR1 SQVTM, CDR2 ANQGSEA. The CDR3 runs to 14 residues. With 7 bases removed from V and 0 bases from J, the gap between germline ends came to 13 bases. Here the CDR3 DNA reads TGCAGCGCCCAAGGGGGAAGCTCCTACAATGAGCAGTTCTTC. This translates into CSAQGGSSYNEQFF.

This clone has only a few counts. The chain joins TRBV2 to TRBJ2-7, with TRBD2 matching 10 bases. CDR3 size: 15 residues. From germline, CDR1 is SNHLY and CDR2 FYNNEI. V shed 2 bases and J 4 bases; nucleotides not matched to a gene: 5. For the CDR3, the DNA is TGTGCCAGCAGTGAACAGTTAGCGGGAGGATACGAGCAGTACTTC. It codes for CASSEQLAGGYEQYF.

This chain joins TRBV29-1 and TRBJ2-2; D is unresolved. The CDR3 totals 15 residues. Trimming removed 3 bases at V and 1 base at J, with 12 bases between. Germline-derived CDR1 and CDR2 are SQVTM and ANQGSEA. The DNA for the CDR3 is TGCAGCGTTGACCTTGTGGAGCGGAACACCGGGGAGCTGTTTTTT. It encodes CSVDLVERNTGELFF.

This clone occurred once. This chain joins TRBV7-9 and TRBJ1-2, with 8 nucleotides matching TRBD1. The germline gives CDR1 SEHNR, CDR2 FQNEAQ (reference sequence). The CDR3 spans 14 residues. Trimming took 5 bases from V and 8 from J; bases not matched to a gene: 10. This chain's CDR3 is CASSPEVTGVGYTF. Here the CDR3 DNA reads TGTGCCAGCAGCCCCGAAGTGACAGGGGTCGGCTACACCTTC.

V usage is TRBV4-3 and J usage is TRBJ1-2, with D possibly TRBD1 on 6 matching bases. The germline V gene has CDR1 LGHNA and CDR2 YSLEER. The CDR3 is 16 residues long. The germline V and J ends were trimmed by 1 base and 2 bases, with 14 bases remaining between them. The CDR3 protein is CASSQVGNTGNYGYTF. CDR3 in DNA: TGCGCCAGCAGCCAAGTGGGTAATACAGGGAACTATGGCTACACCTTC.

The chain links TRBV11-3 to TRBJ2-3; TRBD1 agrees at 7 bases. V shed 5 bases and J 0 bases; nucleotides not matched to a gene: 8. The germline CDR1 and CDR2 sequences are SGHNT and YENEEA. The CDR3 extends over 16 amino acids. The CDR3 DNA reads as TGTGCCAGCAGCCCCGGTGACAGGGCTAGCACAGATACGCAGTATTTT. This encodes CASSPGDRASTDTQYF.

The rearrangement links TRBV2 to TRBJ2-7, with 9 bases identical to TRBD1. CDR1 SNHLY and CDR2 FYNNEI come from the germline V gene. V lost 5 bases, J lost 7 bases, and 9 bases stayed unmatched. The CDR3 has 14 residues. The CDR3 coding sequence is TGTGCCAGCAGTATTTCAGGACAGGGGCGAGAGCAGTACTTC. Amino acid sequence: CASSISGQGREQYF.

The chain employs TRBV2 and TRBJ2-4; D is ambiguous. Germline V CDR1 and CDR2: SNHLY, FYNNEI. CDR3 size: 13 residues. V dropped 8 bases and J dropped 0 bases, with 8 bases sitting between them. The CDR3 here is CASLLLAKNIQYF. CDR3 DNA: TGTGCCAGCTTACTCCTAGCCAAAAACATTCAGTACTTC.

CDR3 loop: CASSAGQLNTEAFF. The CDR3 DNA sequence: TGTGCCAGCAGCGCGGGACAACTCAACACTGAAGCTTTCTTT. The gene calls are TRBV9 and TRBJ1-1; a possible D gene is TRBD1 (6 bases). The V gene lost 3 bases and the J gene lost 2 bases, with 11 bases spanning the gap. In germline, CDR1 is SGDLS, CDR2 YYNGEE. This CDR3 region has 14 residues. Together with reference TRBV9 and TRBJ1-1, the CDR3 gives the full variable domain: DSGVTQTPKHLITATGQRVTLRCSPRSGDLSVYWYQQSLDQGLQFLIQYYNGEERAKGNILERFSAQQFPDLHSELNLSSLELGDSALYFCASSAGQLNTEAFFGQGTRLTVV.

The chain combines TRBV6-5 with TRBJ2-7; TRBD1 matches 8 bases. Trimming at V came to 4 bases and at J to 6 bases, leaving 8 bases not matched to a gene. Germline values: CDR1 MNHEY, CDR2 SVGAGI. There are 14 residues in the CDR3. CDR3 coding DNA: TGTGCCAGCAGTTTCCAGGGGGCGCAGGGCGAGCAGTACTTC. Residues: CASSFQGAQGEQYF.

CDR3 loop: CASSLGLVTYNEQFF. In nucleotides, the CDR3 is TGTGCCAGCAGCTTGGGACTAGTTACCTACAATGAGCAGTTCTTC. The V gene is TRBV5-6, the J gene TRBJ2-1, with D perhaps TRBD2 (6 bases). The CDR3 has 15 amino acids. Deletions cut 0 bases from V and 2 bases from J, with 9 bases between. CDR1 and CDR2 (germline): SGHDT, YYEEEE.

The V gene is TRBV11-2, the J gene TRBJ1-1, with unresolved D. The length of the CDR3 is 13 residues. The germline V and J ends were trimmed by 5 bases and 7 bases, with 14 bases remaining between them. Germline V gives CDR1 SGHAT, CDR2 FQNNGV. The CDR3: CASSDDRELEAFF. CDR3 nucleotides: TGTGCCAGCAGCGACGACCGGGAGCTTGAAGCTTTCTTT.

The chain employs TRBV5-1 and TRBJ2-7, with 12 bases that match TRBD1. The CDR3 has 15 residues. Germline trimming cut 4 bases from V and 6 bases from J; bases unmatched to any gene: 8. The germline V gene has CDR1 SGHRS and CDR2 YFSETQ. The CDR3 region is CASSATGTGGVEQYF. CDR3 nucleotide sequence: TGCGCCAGCAGCGCTACCGGGACAGGGGGCGTCGAGCAGTACTTC.

The chain links TRBV4-1 to TRBJ2-5, with D possibly TRBD1 on 6 matching bases. In germline, CDR1 is MGHRA, CDR2 YSYEKL. There are 16 residues in the CDR3. V was shortened by 0 bases and J by 9 bases, with 20 bases between the two germline ends. Here the CDR3 reads CASSQEGGQVVWAQYF. The CDR3 coding sequence is TGCGCCAGCAGCCAAGAAGGGGGACAAGTAGTATGGGCCCAGTACTTC.

The chain combines TRBV18 with TRBJ1-6, with 10 bases aligning to TRBD1. The V segment lost 3 bases and the J segment 12 bases; nucleotides outside the gene matches: 8. Germline V gene sequence: CDR1 KGHSH, CDR2 LQKENI. The CDR3 is 15 amino acids. The CDR3 is CASSPQDRGIGPLHF. The CDR3 coding sequence is TGTGCCAGCTCACCGCAGGACAGGGGGATTGGACCCCTCCACTTT.

This chain joins TRBV11-2 and TRBJ2-7, with 9 positions matching TRBD1. This CDR3 spans 16 amino acids. Germline CDR1 SGHAT, CDR2 FQNNGV. The J segment lost 1 base and the V segment lost 3 bases, leaving 7 bases of the junction unmatched. The CDR3 spells CASSLVGQGQSYEQYF. CDR3 sequence (DNA): TGTGCCAGCAGCTTGGTGGGACAGGGACAGTCCTACGAGCAGTACTTC.

The chain has TRBV6-5 and TRBJ1-5; TRBD1 aligns across 9 bases. Germline CDR1 reads MNHEY; CDR2 reads SVGAGI. CDR3 length equals 15 residues. Trimming cost V 6 bases and J 3 bases; bases outside gene matches: 6. Here the CDR3 reads CASRQDRGDNQPQHF. The CDR3 region has the DNA TGTGCCAGCAGGCAGGACAGGGGAGACAATCAGCCCCAGCATTTT.

V and J are TRBV19 and TRBJ2-3; 8 bases are shared with TRBD1. Germline V CDR1 and CDR2: LNHDA, SQIVND (reference sequence). V lost 3 bases, J lost 0 bases, and 8 bases stayed unmatched. The CDR3 covers 17 residues. The CDR3 reads CASSILGQGFSTDTQYF. CDR3 bases: TGTGCCAGTAGTATCCTCGGACAGGGCTTTAGCACAGATACGCAGTATTTT.

The gene calls are TRBV7-2 and TRBJ1-2, with unresolved D. Trimming took 1 base from V and 5 from J, leaving 17 bases between them. This CDR3 is 16 amino acids long. Germline V gene sequence: CDR1 SGHTA, CDR2 FQGNSA. The CDR3 bases are TGTGCCAGCAGCTTAGTTAGTAAAGGCGGCCTATATGGCTACACCTTC. Residues: CASSLVSKGGLYGYTF.

This clone was found a few times. This chain connects TRBV28 to TRBJ1-1; D is ambiguous. This CDR3 contains 13 residues. Germline V gene lookup returns CDR1 MDHEN and CDR2 SYDVKM. The V gene lost 4 bases and the J gene lost 10 bases, with 16 bases spanning the gap. This CDR3 is CASSSPSWPGAFF. DNA for the CDR3: TGTGCCAGCAGTTCCCCTTCCTGGCCGGGAGCTTTCTTT.

The V call is TRBV19, the J call TRBJ1-1; 12 bases align to TRBD1. V was pared by 5 bases and J by 4 bases, with 14 bases of the junction left unmatched. The germline gives CDR1 LNHDA, CDR2 SQIVND (reference sequence). The CDR3 extends over 18 amino acids. The CDR3 protein is CASSARPGQGAWSTEAFF. The CDR3 nucleotides read TGTGCCAGTAGTGCCAGACCGGGACAGGGGGCGTGGAGCACTGAAGCTTTCTTT.

The chain recombines TRBV9 with TRBJ2-1; 13 nucleotides align to TRBD2. Germline CDR1 SGDLS, CDR2 YYNGEE. This CDR3 has 17 residues. Unmatched junction bases numbered 9, after V lost 2 bases and J lost 7 bases. The CDR3 sequence is CASSVGLAGDSGNEQFF. CDR3 sequence (DNA): TGTGCCAGCAGCGTTGGACTAGCGGGAGATTCGGGGAATGAGCAGTTCTTC.

The gene calls are TRBV28 and TRBJ2-7; possibly TRBD2 for D (6 bases). This CDR3 comprises 12 residues. Trimming removed 6 bases from V and 5 bases from J, with 11 bases in between. Germline V CDR1 and CDR2: MDHEN, SYDVKM. This CDR3 is CASRRSSDEQYF. In DNA form, the CDR3 reads TGTGCCAGCAGGCGGTCTAGCGACGAGCAGTACTTC.

This sequence joins TRBV28 and TRBJ2-7; the match to TRBD2 covers 11 bases. After removal of 5 bases from V and 3 bases from J, the junction contained 9 bases not matched to a gene. Germline CDR1 MDHEN, CDR2 SYDVKM. The CDR3 is 16 residues long. The CDR3: CASSPHISGRDYEQYF. The CDR3 DNA reads as TGTGCCAGCAGTCCCCACATTAGCGGGAGGGACTACGAGCAGTACTTC. Filled out from reference TRBV28 and TRBJ2-7, the complete variable domain reads DVKVTQSSRYLVKRTGEKVFLECVQDMDHENMFWYRQDPGLGLRLIYFSYDVKMKEKGDIPEGYSVSREKKERFSLILESASTNQTSMYLCASSPHISGRDYEQYFGPGTRLTVT.

The gene calls are TRBV5-1 and TRBJ2-1, with TRBD1 matching over 7 bases. The V gene's germline CDR1 is SGHRS and CDR2 YFSETQ. With 4 bases clipped from V and 5 bases from J, the junction kept 6 bases outside the gene matches. This CDR3 has 14 amino acids. The CDR3 bases are TGCGCCAGCAGCCAGACGACAGGGAACAATGAGCAGTTCTTC. The encoded protein is CASSQTTGNNEQFF. Full variable domain (rest looked up from reference TRBV5-1 and TRBJ2-1): KAGVTQTPRYLIKTRGQQVTLSCSPISGHRSVSWYQQTPGQGLQFLFEYFSETQRNKGNFPGRFSGRQFSNSRSEMNVSTLELGDSALYLCASSQTTGNNEQFFGPGTRLTVL.

This chain joins TRBV29-1 and TRBJ1-2, with TRBD1 matching 9 bases. The CDR3 has 12 amino acids. The V gene's germline CDR1 is SQVTM and CDR2 ANQGSEA. Unmatched junction bases numbered 3, after V lost 7 bases and J lost 3 bases. Written as DNA, the CDR3 is TGCAGCGACCGGACAGGGGACTATGGCTACACCTTC. This sequence encodes CSDRTGDYGYTF.

CDR3: CASSSLGITTGNEQYF. CDR3 DNA sequence: TGTGCCAGCAGTTCCTTAGGGATAACTACAGGGAACGAGCAGTACTTC. V is TRBV6-5 and J is TRBJ2-7; possibly TRBD1 for D (6 bases). Trimming shortened V by 4 bases and J by 5 bases, and 21 bases separated the two germline ends. This CDR3 has 16 residues. The germline V gene has CDR1 MNHEY and CDR2 SVGAGI.

This chain joins TRBV27 and TRBJ1-1; D is ambiguous. This CDR3 spans 14 amino acids. Trimming removed 2 bases from V and 6 bases from J, with 13 bases in between. Germline V lookup: CDR1 MNHEY, CDR2 SMNVEV (reference sequence). The CDR3 coding sequence is TGTGCCAGCAGTTTAACCAAGTTCCGCGCTGAAGCTTTCTTT. It codes for CASSLTKFRAEAFF.